This paragraph covers one TCR beta chain sequence. There are 16 residues in the CDR3. Germline CDR1 is SGHRS and CDR2 is YFSETQ. Trimming took off 0 bases at V and 0 bases at J, with 12 bases between the two ends. These data originate in a study of T cells in Graves' hyperthyroidism and ophthalmopathy. The investigators amplified TCR beta CDR3 regions from RNA transcripts. When the TCR CDR3 underwent first-round RT-PCR, the HTBI primer set was used. One entry per CDR3 protein, called by TCRdb with MiXCR from the multiplex PCR reads. The data hold about 200,000 distinct CDR3 sequences, with over 15% observed a single time.

The sequenced material came from blood. The chain links TRBV5-1 to TRBJ2-5; unclear D gene. The sequence was collected from a man between 50 and 59 years old with Graves' hyperthyroidism. The DNA of the CDR3 is TGCGCCAGCAGCTTGGTATTAGGATCTAACCAAGAGACCCAGTACTTC. Its protein product is CASSLVLGSNQETQYF.